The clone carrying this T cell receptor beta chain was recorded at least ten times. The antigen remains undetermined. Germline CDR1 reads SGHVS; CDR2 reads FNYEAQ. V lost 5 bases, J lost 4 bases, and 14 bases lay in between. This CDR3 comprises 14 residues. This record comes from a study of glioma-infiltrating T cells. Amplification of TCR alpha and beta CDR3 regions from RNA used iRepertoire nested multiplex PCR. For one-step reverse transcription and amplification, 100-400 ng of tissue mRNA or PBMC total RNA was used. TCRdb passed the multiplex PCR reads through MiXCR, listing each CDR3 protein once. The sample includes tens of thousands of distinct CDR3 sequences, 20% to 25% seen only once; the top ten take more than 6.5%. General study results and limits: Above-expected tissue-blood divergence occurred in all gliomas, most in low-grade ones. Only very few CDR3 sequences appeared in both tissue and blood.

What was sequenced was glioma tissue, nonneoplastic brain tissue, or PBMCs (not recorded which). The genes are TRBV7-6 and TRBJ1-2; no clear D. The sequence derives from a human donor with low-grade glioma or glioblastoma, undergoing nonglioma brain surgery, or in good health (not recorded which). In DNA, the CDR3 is TGTGCCAGCAGCCCTCTTAACGGTGGCTATGGCTACACCTTC. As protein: CASSPLNGGYGYTF.